This record looks at one T cell receptor beta chain sequence and its context. Antigen specificity is unknown. Libraries were prepared by immunoSEQ multiplex PCR; TCRdb keeps only in-frame clonotypes and omits some of them. The data hold about 7,300 clones, with 91% observed a single time. This sample is drawn from a study of T cells after posttransplantation cyclophosphamide. Germline-derived CDR1 and CDR2 are MNHNS and SASEGT. This CDR3 contains 14 residues. V gave up 6 bases and J gave up 3 bases; unmatched junction bases: 5. Study-level points and caveats: Recipient CMV seropositivity and CMV reactivation strongly tracked TRB clonality. Tissue-infiltrating T cells from skin or gut overlapped little with blood T cells. Donor CD8+ memory clones often dominated recipient blood repertoires at later times.

Sequencing was done on a sample of CD4+ T cells sorted from blood. This sequence was found in a woman in her fifties or sixties in good health and a related stem cell transplant donor. This chain uses TRBV6-1 with TRBJ1-1; 9 nucleotides align to TRBD1. As DNA, the CDR3 is TGTGCCAGCAGCCGACAGGGGGGGGACACTGAAGCTTTCTTT. Protein sequence: CASSRQGGDTEAFF.